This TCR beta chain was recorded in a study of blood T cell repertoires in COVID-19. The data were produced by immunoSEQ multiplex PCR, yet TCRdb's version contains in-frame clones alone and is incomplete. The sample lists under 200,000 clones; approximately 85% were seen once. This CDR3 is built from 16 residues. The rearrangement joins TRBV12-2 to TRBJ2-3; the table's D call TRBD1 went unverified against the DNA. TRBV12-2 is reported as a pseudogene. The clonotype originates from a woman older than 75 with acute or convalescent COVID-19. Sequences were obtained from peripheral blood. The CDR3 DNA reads TGTGCAAGTCGCCCCAGGGAGCGATGGGGGCGGGATACGCAGTATTTT. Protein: CASRPRERWGRDTQYF.